This T cell receptor (beta chain) stems from a study of blood T cell repertoires in COVID-19. Germline-derived CDR1 and CDR2 are SGDLS and YYNGEE. The CDR3 totals 17 residues. The trim removed 0 bases at V and 1 base at J, leaving 8 bases unmatched. Generated by immunoSEQ multiplex PCR, the TCRdb table keeps only in-frame clones and is missing some. The table includes about 83,000 clones, 75% to 90% detected once. The sequencing input was peripheral blood. V is TRBV9 and J is TRBJ2-7, with 9 bases identical to TRBD2. The receptor was derived from a woman in her forties or fifties with active or convalescent COVID-19. The chain's CDR3 is CASSVGGSGGLSYEQYF. DNA of the CDR3: TGTGCCAGCAGCGTAGGGGGTAGCGGGGGCCTATCCTACGAGCAGTACTTC.